Shown below are 21 T cell receptor beta chains from a single sample sequenced in a study of blood T cell repertoires in COVID-19. Assay: immunoSEQ multiplex PCR; the TCRdb copy retains only in-frame clones and omits some. In the table there are about 75,000 clones, roughly 78% of which are singletons. Material: peripheral blood. The receptor set was obtained from a woman aged 80 or over with active or convalescent COVID-19.

The V gene is TRBV11-2, the J gene TRBJ2-3; D remains ambiguous. From germline, CDR1 is SGHAT and CDR2 FQNNGV. This CDR3 has 12 residues. V gave up 1 base and J gave up 7 bases, with 6 bases separating them. CDR3 in DNA: TGTGCCAGCAGCTTAGTGTTTAATACGCAGTATTTT. Encoded protein: CASSLVFNTQYF.

This sequence joins TRBV28 and TRBJ2-1; D remains unclear. The germline gives CDR1 MDHEN, CDR2 SYDVKM. V was clipped by 2 bases and J by 4 bases, with 9 bases between them. The CDR3 sequence is 14 residues long. The CDR3: CASSLRAFYNEQFF. For the CDR3, the DNA is TGTGCCAGCAGTTTACGAGCTTTTTACAATGAGCAGTTCTTC.

This sequence joins TRBV28 and TRBJ1-1; D call uncertain. The CDR3 covers 15 residues. Germline assignment: CDR1 MDHEN and CDR2 SYDVKM. The V end was cut by 3 bases, the J end by 4 bases, with 15 bases between. The CDR3 reads CASSLVSRVGTEAFF. CDR3 nucleotide sequence: TGTGCCAGCAGTTTGGTTTCGAGGGTGGGCACTGAAGCTTTCTTT. Drawing the rest from reference TRBV28 and TRBJ1-1, the complete variable domain is DVKVTQSSRYLVKRTGEKVFLECVQDMDHENMFWYRQDPGLGLRLIYFSYDVKMKEKGDIPEGYSVSREKKERFSLILESASTNQTSMYLCASSLVSRVGTEAFFGQGTRLTVV.

The chain recombines TRBV11-2 with TRBJ2-1; TRBD2 agrees at 11 bases. The CDR3 is 14 amino acids. Trimming took 6 bases from V and 6 from J; bases not matched to a gene: 4. Germline assignment: CDR1 SGHAT and CDR2 FQNNGV. For the CDR3, the DNA is TGTGCCAGCAGTCGGCTAGCGGGAGGCAATGAGCAGTTCTTC. As protein: CASSRLAGGNEQFF.

This clone was counted between two and nine times. The CDR3 DNA reads as TGTGCCAGCAGTCCCCAGAACCAAGAGACCCAGTACTTC. It encodes CASSPQNQETQYF. V and J are TRBV27 and TRBJ2-5; D not certain. Between the trimmed V and J ends, which lost 5 bases and 0 bases, there was a span of 7 bases. This CDR3 has 13 residues. The germline V gene has CDR1 MNHEY and CDR2 SMNVEV (reference sequence).

This chain joins TRBV18 and TRBJ2-5, with 9 nucleotides matching TRBD2. Per the germline V gene, CDR1 is KGHSH and CDR2 is LQKENI. This CDR3 comprises 17 residues. After removal of 6 bases from V and 9 bases from J, the junction contained 20 bases not matched to a gene. This CDR3 reads CASSPRLADIDRGAQYF. The CDR3 nucleotides are TGTGCCAGCTCCCCAAGACTAGCGGACATCGATAGGGGGGCCCAGTACTTC.

The genes are TRBV15 and TRBJ2-7, with 8 bases aligning to TRBD2. The junction had 5 bases not matched to a gene; V was cut back by 1 base and J by 3 bases. This CDR3 region has 15 residues. Germline CDR1 reads LNHNV; CDR2 reads YYDKDF (reference sequence). CDR3 protein: CATSRGMGLVYEQYF. CDR3 nucleotides: TGTGCCACCAGCAGAGGAATGGGACTAGTCTACGAGCAGTACTTC.

This sequence joins TRBV10-3 and TRBJ1-4; D possibly corresponds to TRBD1 (5 bases). Germline CDR1 and CDR2: ENHRY and SYGVKD. Trimming pared 3 bases from V and 11 bases from J, leaving 16 bases between. CDR3 size: 14 residues. CDR3 sequence (DNA): TGTGCCATCAGTGACCAGGTTCAGGGAGGGAAACTGTTTTTT. Translated: CAISDQVQGGKLFF.

This clone was counted a few times. Here the CDR3 reads CASSRPGTGVSPLHF. The CDR3 region has the DNA TGTGCCAGTAGTAGACCCGGGACAGGGGTATCACCCCTCCACTTT. V usage is TRBV19 and J usage is TRBJ1-6; TRBD1 aligns across 10 bases. The trim removed 4 bases at V and 10 bases at J, leaving 7 bases unmatched. There are 15 residues in the CDR3. Germline lookup yields CDR1 LNHDA and CDR2 SQIVND (reference sequence).

The CDR3 loop reads CASSGTPWDEQYF. CDR3 coding DNA: TGCGCCAGCAGCGGGACACCTTGGGACGAGCAGTACTTC. This sequence joins TRBV5-1 and TRBJ2-7; D might be TRBD1 (6 bases). Per germline, CDR1 SGHRS and CDR2 YFSETQ. The CDR3 spans 13 residues. With 4 bases removed from V and 5 bases from J, the gap between germline ends came to 13 bases.

This chain uses TRBV6-5 with TRBJ1-2, with D unresolved. Germline assignment: CDR1 MNHEY and CDR2 SVGAGI. V was pared by 1 base and J by 2 bases, with 5 bases between. This CDR3 is built from 13 residues. The CDR3 sequence is CASSYLQNYGYTF. CDR3 sequence (DNA): TGTGCCAGCAGTTACTTACAGAACTATGGCTACACCTTC.

The V and J genes are TRBV18 and TRBJ1-3; D uncertain. The CDR3 covers 16 residues. Per the germline V gene, CDR1 is KGHSH and CDR2 is LQKENI. Deletions cut 2 bases from V and 0 bases from J, with 11 bases between. The CDR3 coding sequence is TGTGCCAGCTCACCATCGGGGTTAAGCTCTGGAAACACCATATATTTT. Residues: CASSPSGLSSGNTIYF. Combining the CDR3 with reference TRBV18 and TRBJ1-3 gives the whole variable domain NAGVMQNPRHLVRRRGQEARLRCSPMKGHSHVYWYRQLPEEGLKFMVYLQKENIIDESGMPKERFSAEFPKEGPSILRIQQVVRGDSAAYFCASSPSGLSSGNTIYFGEGSWLTVV.

The chain employs TRBV24-1 and TRBJ1-5; TRBD1 might be the D (5 bases). Germline V CDR1 and CDR2: KGHDR, SFDVKD. Trimming took 3 bases from V and 13 from J, leaving 12 bases between them. The length of the CDR3 is 12 residues. CDR3 coding DNA: TGTGCCACCAGTGATCCTCAGGGTAGTCAGCATTTT. Translated: CATSDPQGSQHF.

The V and J genes are TRBV21-1 and TRBJ2-7; the table's D gene call, TRBD1, was not cross checked with the DNA. TRBV21-1 is a pseudogene segment. This CDR3 is built from 14 residues. CDR3 in amino acids: CASRRQGLNYEQYF. For the CDR3, the DNA is TGTGCCAGCCGCAGACAGGGGCTAAACTACGAGCAGTACTTC.

V and J are TRBV28 and TRBJ1-1, with D possibly being TRBD1 (5 bases). The germline gives CDR1 MDHEN, CDR2 SYDVKM. Deletions cut 6 bases from V and 1 base from J, with 12 bases between. CDR3 length equals 14 residues. The CDR3 region has the DNA TGTGCCAGCAGCCAGGGATGGGGGAACACTGAAGCTTTCTTT. Protein product: CASSQGWGNTEAFF. The variable domain in full, completed from reference TRBV28 and TRBJ1-1, reads DVKVTQSSRYLVKRTGEKVFLECVQDMDHENMFWYRQDPGLGLRLIYFSYDVKMKEKGDIPEGYSVSREKKERFSLILESASTNQTSMYLCASSQGWGNTEAFFGQGTRLTVV.

Here the CDR3 DNA reads TGTGCCAGCAGCTTAGAAGTGACAGGCGAGCGAAAACTGTTTTTT. Residues: CASSLEVTGERKLFF. The chain couples TRBV7-8 to TRBJ1-4, with D maybe TRBD1 (6 bases). V shed 1 base and J shed 10 bases, with 16 bases lying between them. Germline values: CDR1 SGHVS, CDR2 FQNEAQ. The length of the CDR3 is 15 residues.

In this sample, this clone turned up once. J is TRBJ1-1 and V is TRBV7-6, with D perhaps TRBD1 (5 bases). V was trimmed by 9 bases and J by 0 bases, leaving 8 bases between them. CDR1 and CDR2 from the germline V gene are SGHVS and FNYEAQ. The CDR3 loop spans 12 amino acids. CDR3 amino acids: CASGHLNTEAFF. The CDR3 DNA is TGTGCCAGTGGACACTTGAACACTGAAGCTTTCTTT.

This clone was picked up a small number of times. The genes are TRBV6-2 or TRBV6-3 and TRBJ2-1; no reliable D call. CDR1 and CDR2 from the germline V gene are MNHEY and SVGEGT. The CDR3 is 12 amino acids. V was shortened by 0 bases and J by 9 bases, with 6 bases between the two germline ends. The CDR3 DNA follows: TGTGCCAGCAGTTACTCGAGGTTTGAGCAGTTCTTC. Its protein is CASSYSRFEQFF.

The V gene is TRBV7-2, the J gene TRBJ1-3; D is possibly TRBD1 (5 bases). The CDR3 is 16 residues long. Germline CDR1 is SGHTA and CDR2 is FQGNSA. V was clipped by 5 bases and J by 0 bases, with 14 bases between them. In DNA form, the CDR3 reads TGTGCCAGCAGCCAAGGTAGACAGAGCTCTGGAAACACCATATATTTT. Residues: CASSQGRQSSGNTIYF.

CDR3 bases: TGTGCCAGTAGTATTTCGGGACAGGGACTTGGCTGGTCCTACAATGAGCAGTTCTTC. Translated: CASSISGQGLGWSYNEQFF. The J gene is TRBJ2-1, the V gene TRBV19, with 9 bases fitting TRBD1. CDR1 is LNHDA and CDR2 is SQIVND in the germline V gene (reference sequence). V lost 3 bases to trimming and J lost 1 base; unmatched junction nucleotides: 13. This CDR3 has 19 amino acids.

The chain couples TRBV6-5 to TRBJ2-7, with 12 bases that match TRBD1. Trimming at V came to 6 bases and at J to 2 bases, leaving 5 bases not matched to a gene. CDR3 length equals 15 residues. CDR1 and CDR2 from the germline V gene are MNHEY and SVGAGI. CDR3 nucleotides: TGTGCCAGCAGCCGGGGACAGGGGGCGACCTACGAGCAGTACTTC. As protein: CASSRGQGATYEQYF.